One sample yielded the 14 T cell receptor beta chains listed below, sequenced in a study of blood T cell repertoires in COVID-19. Some clones are missing from TCRdb's copy, which holds only in-frame ones; the method was immunoSEQ multiplex PCR. The sample shows approximately 490,000 clones, around 90% of them seen only once. The sequenced sample consisted of PBMCs or T cells enriched from blood (not recorded which). These receptors all stem from a woman between 18 and 29 years old who had recovered from COVID-19.

This chain joins TRBV25-1 and TRBJ1-2, with 7 bases that match TRBD1. V shed 7 bases, J shed 3 bases, and the junction held 8 bases outside the gene matches. The V gene's germline CDR1 is MGHDK and CDR2 SYGVNS. The CDR3 contains 14 residues. CDR3 residues: CASTSVQGDYGYTF. The CDR3 coding sequence is TGTGCCAGCACTTCTGTCCAGGGGGACTATGGCTACACCTTC.

The chain joins TRBV6-5 to TRBJ1-6; a weak D match, TRBD1 (6 bases). Germline lookup yields CDR1 MNHEY and CDR2 SVGAGI. CDR3 size: 15 residues. V was clipped by 6 bases and J by 8 bases, with 17 bases between them. The CDR3 coding sequence is TGTGCCAGCAGCTCCCTGGGGGGGCGGGATTCACCCCTCCACTTT. This encodes CASSSLGGRDSPLHF.

The chain uses TRBV4-1 and TRBJ1-1; perhaps TRBD1 as D (5 bases). The V and J ends lost 2 bases and 3 bases respectively, with 13 bases between them. CDR3 length: 15 residues. Germline assignment: CDR1 MGHRA and CDR2 YSYEKL. The CDR3 region has the DNA TGCGCCAGCAGCCAACACAGGCGGATGGACACTGAAGCTTTCTTT. Residues: CASSQHRRMDTEAFF.

The chain has TRBV9 and TRBJ1-2, with 10 bases that match TRBD1. Germline CDR1 reads SGDLS; CDR2 reads YYNGEE. V lost 6 bases to trimming and J lost 3 bases; unmatched junction nucleotides: 2. The CDR3 covers 13 residues. CDR3 residues: CASTTGGDYGYTF. As DNA, the CDR3 is TGTGCCAGCACGACAGGGGGCGACTATGGCTACACCTTC.

The chain recombines TRBV5-1 with TRBJ1-2; D unclear. CDR1 and CDR2 (germline): SGHRS, YFSETQ. There are 14 residues in the CDR3. The ends were cut back, 4 bases at V and 8 bases at J, with 18 bases in the middle. The CDR3 protein is CASSLGVTSDGYTF. For the CDR3, the DNA is TGCGCCAGCAGCCTGGGAGTTACTAGCGACGGCTACACCTTC.

J is TRBJ2-3 and V is TRBV27, with a weak D call TRBD2 (5 bases). V was shortened by 1 base and J by 0 bases, with 11 bases between the two germline ends. CDR3 length: 16 residues. Germline CDR1 and CDR2: MNHEY and SMNVEV (reference sequence). The CDR3 DNA reads TGTGCCAGCAGTTTATACTACGGGGATAGCACAGATACGCAGTATTTT. Protein sequence: CASSLYYGDSTDTQYF.

This sequence joins TRBV7-9 and TRBJ1-1; D remains ambiguous. V dropped 3 bases and J dropped 2 bases, with 4 bases sitting between them. Germline CDR1 and CDR2: SEHNR and FQNEAQ (reference sequence). The CDR3 loop spans 12 amino acids. DNA for the CDR3: TGTGCCAGCAGCTTTAGTAACACTGAAGCTTTCTTT. Translation: CASSFSNTEAFF. Together with reference TRBV7-9 and TRBJ1-1, the CDR3 gives the full variable domain: DTGVSQNPRHKITKRGQNVTFRCDPISEHNRLYWYRQTLGQGPEFLTYFQNEAQLEKSRLLSDRFSAERPKGSFSTLEIQRTEQGDSAMYLCASSFSNTEAFFGQGTRLTVV.

The chain is built from TRBV5-6 and TRBJ2-7; maybe TRBD1 (5 bases). This CDR3 has 15 residues. CDR1 is SGHDT and CDR2 is YYEEEE in the germline V gene. Trimming took off 4 bases at V and 1 base at J, with 15 bases between the two ends. CDR3 DNA: TGTGCCAGCAGCAACCCAGGGAAAGGATCCTACGAGCAGTACTTC. It codes for CASSNPGKGSYEQYF.

For the CDR3, the DNA is TGTGCCAGTAGTCAGTCGAATAATTCACCCCTCCACTTT. It translates to CASSQSNNSPLHF. The chain combines TRBV12-3 or TRBV12-4 with TRBJ1-6; D remains unclear. The CDR3 runs to 13 residues. The V gene lost 9 bases and the J gene lost 5 bases, with 11 bases spanning the gap.

This clone was recorded a few times. Additional DNA sequences in this sample encode the identical CDR3. The rearrangement links TRBV5-1 to TRBJ2-7; TRBD1 agrees at 7 bases. Germline trimming cut 0 bases from V and 1 base from J; bases unmatched to any gene: 1. The CDR3 extends over 14 amino acids. CDR1 and CDR2 (germline): SGHRS, YFSETQ. DNA for the CDR3: TGCGCCAGCAGCTTGGACAGGGGTTCCTACGAGCAGTACTTC. Residues: CASSLDRGSYEQYF.

The chain is built from TRBV5-6 and TRBJ2-1; 9 nucleotides agree with TRBD2. CDR1 is SGHDT and CDR2 is YYEEEE in the germline V gene. The junction had 6 bases not matched to a gene; V was cut back by 1 base and J by 13 bases. The CDR3 spans 13 residues. CDR3 sequence reads: CASSLYQGTSQFF. The CDR3 DNA reads TGTGCCAGCAGCTTGTACCAGGGGACTAGCCAGTTCTTC.

This sequence joins TRBV6-4 and TRBJ1-1; D remains unclear. Germline V lookup: CDR1 MRHNA, CDR2 SNTAGT. This CDR3 has 13 residues. Trimming stripped 8 bases from V and 5 bases from J, with 15 bases between. For the CDR3, the DNA is TGTGCCAGCGCCCAAGAGACCGGGACTGAAGCTTTCTTT. Encoded protein: CASAQETGTEAFF.

The J gene is TRBJ2-2, the V gene TRBV5-1; 10 bases agree with TRBD2. After removal of 2 bases from V and 7 bases from J, the junction contained 5 bases not matched to a gene. There are 15 residues in the CDR3. Germline V lookup: CDR1 SGHRS, CDR2 YFSETQ. CDR3: CASSFGTSEVGELFF. The CDR3 DNA follows: TGCGCCAGCAGCTTCGGGACTAGCGAGGTCGGGGAGCTGTTTTTT.

The chain has TRBV27 and TRBJ1-3; D gene uncertain. CDR1 is MNHEY, CDR2 SMNVEV, per germline (reference sequence). V dropped 2 bases and J dropped 0 bases, with 14 bases sitting between them. CDR3 length: 17 residues. The CDR3 here is CASSLKWPRGSGNTIYF. As DNA, the CDR3 is TGTGCCAGCAGTTTAAAATGGCCTAGAGGCTCTGGAAACACCATATATTTT.